The source of this TCR beta chain is a study of blood T cell repertoires in COVID-19. Across the study: Spain, Italy and the United States supplied samples that represented acute and convalescent COVID-19. In each case, the material was cDNA or gDNA derived from T cells, B-cell-depleted T cells, or PBMCs.

J was trimmed by 4 bases and V by 3 bases; bases with no gene match: 8. Germline values: CDR1 SGHKS, CDR2 YYEKEE (reference sequence). This CDR3 is built from 15 residues. Original analysis: Scientists estimated how many nucleated cells there were by amplifying reference gene primers. Repertoires were generated with immunoSEQ multiplex PCR, while TCRdb's copy carries only in-frame clones and drops some. V and J calls and clone size are copied from that table; D and trimming were computed from the DNA. Altogether 90,000 to 110,000 clones are present, around 74% being singletons, with the ten largest covering roughly 21%.

V is TRBV5-5 and J is TRBJ2-5; 8 positions agree with TRBD1. The sample was peripheral blood. The sequence was collected from a woman in her 70s with acute or convalescent COVID-19. CDR3 region: CASSSRTGMGETQYF. CDR3 nucleotides: TGTGCCAGCAGCTCCCGGACAGGGATGGGAGAGACCCAGTACTTC.